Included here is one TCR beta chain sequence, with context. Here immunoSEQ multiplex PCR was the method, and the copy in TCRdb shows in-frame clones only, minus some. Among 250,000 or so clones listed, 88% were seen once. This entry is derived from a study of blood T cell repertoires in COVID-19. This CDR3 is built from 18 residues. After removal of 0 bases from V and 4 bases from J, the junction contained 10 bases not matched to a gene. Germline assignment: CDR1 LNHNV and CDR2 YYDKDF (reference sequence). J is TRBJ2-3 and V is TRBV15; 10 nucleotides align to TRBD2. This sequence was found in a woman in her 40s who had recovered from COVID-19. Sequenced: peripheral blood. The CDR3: CATSRDQGSGRASDTQYF. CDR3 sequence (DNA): TGTGCCACCAGCAGAGATCAGGGCAGCGGGAGGGCCTCAGATACGCAGTATTTT.